This TCR beta chain is drawn from a study of shared clonotypes between healthy human individuals. The germline V and J ends were trimmed by 1 base and 1 base, with 11 bases remaining between them. Germline-derived CDR1 and CDR2 are SGHDN and FVKESK. CDR3 length: 16 residues. Each donor was a Caucasian adult residing in Nashville, Tennessee. Study findings and constraints: Clonotype sharing across a few donors was observed for around 5% of naive CD4 clonotypes.

Assay used: immunoSEQ multiplex PCR; TCRdb lists only in-frame clones, some missing. Among approximately 1.5 million clones listed, about 98.5% were seen once. Regarding this clone: What it recognizes is unknown.

The source is a man younger than 40 in good health. Sequencing input: naive CD4+ T cells sorted from blood. Subset denoted: CD45RA+ positively selected. The chain links TRBV14 to TRBJ2-1; D is possibly TRBD2 (6 bases). CDR3 region: CASSQVLGLSYNEQFF. In DNA, the CDR3 is TGTGCCAGCAGCCAAGTACTAGGACTATCCTACAATGAGCAGTTCTTC.